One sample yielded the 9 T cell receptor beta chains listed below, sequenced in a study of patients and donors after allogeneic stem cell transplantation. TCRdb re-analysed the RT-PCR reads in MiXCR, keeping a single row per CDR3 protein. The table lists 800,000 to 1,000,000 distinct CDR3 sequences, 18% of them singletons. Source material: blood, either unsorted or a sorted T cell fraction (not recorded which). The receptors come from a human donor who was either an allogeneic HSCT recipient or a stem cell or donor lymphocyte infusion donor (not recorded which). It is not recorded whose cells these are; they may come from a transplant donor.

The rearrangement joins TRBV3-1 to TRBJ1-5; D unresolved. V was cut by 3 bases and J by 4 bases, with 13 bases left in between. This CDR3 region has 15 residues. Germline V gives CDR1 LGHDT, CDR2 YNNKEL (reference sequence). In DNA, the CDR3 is TGTGCCAGCAGCCAGTCCACAGTTTTAAATCAGCCCCAGCATTTT. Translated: CASSQSTVLNQPQHF.

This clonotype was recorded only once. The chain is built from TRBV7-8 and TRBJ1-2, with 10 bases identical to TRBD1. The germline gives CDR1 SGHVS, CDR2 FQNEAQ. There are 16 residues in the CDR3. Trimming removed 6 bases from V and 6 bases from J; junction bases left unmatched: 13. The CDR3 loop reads CASSFLPGQGRDGYTF. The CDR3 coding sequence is TGTGCCAGCAGTTTTCTTCCGGGACAGGGGAGGGATGGCTACACCTTC.

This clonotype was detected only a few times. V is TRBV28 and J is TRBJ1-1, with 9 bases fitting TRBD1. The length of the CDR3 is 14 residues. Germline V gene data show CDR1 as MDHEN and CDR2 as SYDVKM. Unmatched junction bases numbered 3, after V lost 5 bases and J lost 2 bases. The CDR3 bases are TGTGCCAGCAGTAAGGACAGGGGAAACACTGAAGCTTTCTTT. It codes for CASSKDRGNTEAFF.

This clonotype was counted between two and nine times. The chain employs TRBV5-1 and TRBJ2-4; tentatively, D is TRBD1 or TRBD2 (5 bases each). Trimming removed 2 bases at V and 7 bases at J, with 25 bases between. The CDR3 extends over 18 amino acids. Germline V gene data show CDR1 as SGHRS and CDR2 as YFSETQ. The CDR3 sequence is CASSLDRDGAIGKNIQYF. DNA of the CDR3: TGCGCCAGCAGCTTAGATCGGGACGGAGCAATAGGAAAGAACATTCAGTACTTC.

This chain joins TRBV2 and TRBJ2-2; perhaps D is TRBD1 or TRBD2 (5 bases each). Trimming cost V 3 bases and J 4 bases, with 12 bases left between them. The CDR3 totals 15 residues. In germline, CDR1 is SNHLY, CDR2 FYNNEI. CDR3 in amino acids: CASSEGRAGTGELFF. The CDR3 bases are TGTGCCAGCAGTGAGGGCAGGGCGGGCACCGGGGAGCTGTTTTTT.

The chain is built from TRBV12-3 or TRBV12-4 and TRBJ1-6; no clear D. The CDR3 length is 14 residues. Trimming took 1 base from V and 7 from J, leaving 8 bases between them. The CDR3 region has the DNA TGTGCCAGCAGTTTAGGACGGCACAATTCACCCCTCCACTTT. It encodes CASSLGRHNSPLHF.

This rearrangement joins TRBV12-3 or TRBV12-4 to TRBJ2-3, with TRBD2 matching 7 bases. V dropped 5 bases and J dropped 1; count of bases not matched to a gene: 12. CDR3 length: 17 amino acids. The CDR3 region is CASSVVSGAPRTDTQYF. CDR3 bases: TGTGCCAGCAGTGTGGTGAGCGGGGCCCCCCGCACAGATACGCAGTATTTT.

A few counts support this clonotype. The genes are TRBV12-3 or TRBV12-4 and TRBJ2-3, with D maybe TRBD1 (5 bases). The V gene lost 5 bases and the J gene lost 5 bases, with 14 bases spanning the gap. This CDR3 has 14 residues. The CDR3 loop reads CASSLTPGQDTQYF. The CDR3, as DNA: TGTGCCAGCAGTCTTACCCCAGGGCAAGATACGCAGTATTTT.

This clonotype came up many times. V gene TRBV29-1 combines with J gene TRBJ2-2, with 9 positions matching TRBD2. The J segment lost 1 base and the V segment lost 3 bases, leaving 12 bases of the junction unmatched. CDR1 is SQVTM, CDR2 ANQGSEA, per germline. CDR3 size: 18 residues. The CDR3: CSVEDGLARGRNTGELFF. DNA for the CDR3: TGCAGCGTTGAGGACGGACTAGCGCGAGGGAGGAACACCGGGGAGCTGTTTTTT.